This T cell receptor (beta chain) comes out of a study of blood T cell repertoires in COVID-19 (dated by TCRdb to 2020 to 2022). With regard to the full study: Samples from collaborators originated in the United States, Italy and Spain and spanned both the acute and convalescent phases of COVID-19. Samples were obtained from the ongoing ImmuneRACE study (first 160 participants) and from over 1,000 subjects provided by 6 global collaborators. Where HLA class I and class II types were available, the types were taken from metadata supplied by the sample provider, not from assay-based typing. Deeply sampled blood TCRbeta repertoires from subjects exposed to, actively infected with, or recovered from COVID-19 were included in the dataset. The sample metadata nearly always contained a de-identified subject ID, COVID-19 status, age in years and sex. The repertoires were released in a freely available public database meant as a resource for research on the immune response to SARS-CoV-2. The material from the prospective study consisted of cDNA or gDNA derived from T cells, B-cell-depleted T cells, or PBMCs. General findings and caveats noted by the study authors: The quantity of clinical and demographic metadata differed by source and by participant and was supplied without curation.

Concerning this clone: Its specific antigen is unknown. Base quality data are lacking; no much larger clone is found one base away.

The collaborating institutions used their own protocols to collect whole blood in K2EDTA tubes. For TCRbeta analysis, collaborator samples were shipped as frozen whole blood, as isolated PBMCs, or as DNA extracted from either sample type. TCRbeta CDR3 regions were amplified from genomic DNA by means of the immunoSEQ Assay, a bias-controlled multiplex PCR. Turning to the authors' computational methods: Within the assay, amplification of reference gene primers was used to estimate how many nucleated cells each sample contained. To quantify the absolute abundance of each unique TCRbeta CDR3 rearrangement, sequence reads were collapsed and filtered. For each sample, productive Simpson clonality was calculated as the square root of Simpson's diversity index across productive rearrangements. TCRdb took over this immuneACCESS table, retaining in-frame rearrangements with V and J assigned. Such tables are incomplete; in checked studies, under half of the missing clones stem from an unresolved V gene, and the remainder is unexplained. V and J calls and clone size come straight from that table; D and trimming were deduced from the DNA. The sample table contains around 110,000 clones; only one count was recorded for approximately 81% of them. Approximately 1.5% of the sample is held by the ten biggest clonotypes.

This TCR was recovered from a middle-aged man with acute or convalescent COVID-19. Sequenced: peripheral blood.

The CDR3 is CASSQGSGQGKGNEQFF. The bases are TGTGCCAGCAGCCAGGGTTCGGGACAGGGGAAGGGTAATGAGCAGTTCTTC. The V and J segments used are TRBV12-1 and TRBJ2-1; TRBD1 is the table's D call and was not checked against the DNA. TRBV12-1 is a pseudogene segment. Including the terminal cysteine and phenylalanine, the CDR3 comprises 17 residues. Only CDR3 DNA is held: 51 bases, read in frame from base 1.